The 5 T cell receptor beta chains given below trace back to one sample, sequenced in a study of low-dose radiotherapy and immunotherapy resistance in tumors. Time point given: before trial treatment. TRAV- and TRBV-specific primers primed first-strand cDNA, covering alpha and beta chains. TCRs were amplified for roughly 20 PCR cycles with a constant-region primer and V-primer adapter. TCRdb reprocessed the reads via MiXCR and lists one record per CDR3 protein. The sample shows 60,000 to 90,000 distinct CDR3 sequences, around 30% of them seen only once. The sequenced sample was PBMCs, obtained before treatment. The receptor source for this set is a female donor with ovarian cancer.

This chain uses TRBV5-1 with TRBJ1-2; the match to TRBD1 covers 10 bases. The CDR3 extends over 15 amino acids. Germline CDR1 SGHRS, CDR2 YFSETQ. The V and J ends lost 0 bases and 8 bases, in that order; junction bases with no gene match: 7. The CDR3 protein is CASSLAGTGAEGYTF. The CDR3 bases are TGCGCCAGCAGCTTGGCCGGGACAGGGGCTGAAGGCTACACCTTC.

This sequence joins TRBV11-2 and TRBJ2-1; 15 bases fit TRBD2. The CDR3 totals 21 residues. Trimming removed 0 bases from V and 4 bases from J; junction bases left unmatched: 13. The germline CDR1 and CDR2 sequences are SGHAT and FQNNGV. The CDR3 bases are TGTGCCAGCAGCTTAGACGGACTAGCGGGAGGGCGGCTAGCAGGGTACAATGAGCAGTTCTTC. It is translated as CASSLDGLAGGRLAGYNEQFF. The variable domain in full, completed from reference TRBV11-2 and TRBJ2-1, reads EAGVAQSPRYKIIEKRQSVAFWCNPISGHATLYWYQQILGQGPKLLIQFQNNGVVDDSQLPKDRFSAERLKGVDSTLKIQPAKLEDSAVYLCASSLDGLAGGRLAGYNEQFFGPGTRLTVL.

The sample holds many counts of this clonotype. The chain uses TRBV28 and TRBJ1-1, with D tentatively TRBD1 (6 bases). Trimming took 6 bases from V and 8 from J, leaving 10 bases between them. This CDR3 comprises 11 residues. CDR1 is MDHEN and CDR2 is SYDVKM in the germline V gene. CDR3 loop: CASRTGQEAFF. As DNA, the CDR3 is TGTGCCAGCAGGACAGGACAAGAAGCTTTCTTT.

This chain uses TRBV9 with TRBJ2-5, with TRBD2 matching 7 bases. Trimming cost V 5 bases and J 3 bases; bases outside gene matches: 10. Germline V lookup: CDR1 SGDLS, CDR2 YYNGEE. There are 15 residues in the CDR3. The CDR3 protein is CASSGGLAAEETQYF. CDR3 sequence (DNA): TGTGCCAGCAGTGGTGGTCTAGCGGCAGAAGAGACCCAGTACTTC.

This clonotype was observed many times. The V gene is TRBV11-2, the J gene TRBJ2-5; D possibly corresponds to TRBD2 (6 bases). V lost 3 bases, J lost 0 bases, and 20 bases lay in between. CDR1 is SGHAT, CDR2 FQNNGV, per germline. This CDR3 contains 18 residues. Written as DNA, the CDR3 is TGTGCCAGCAGCTTTTCGGTGGCGCCGGGAGCCCACCAAGAGACCCAGTACTTC. Translation gives CASSFSVAPGAHQETQYF.